This TCR beta chain comes out of a study of post-analysis software for immune sequencing data. Study conclusions and caveats: Comparison of patients with controls showed five TRBV segments more frequent in patients, TRBV5-6, TRBV5-1 and TRBV20-1 among them. For normalized Chao1 diversity, multiple sclerosis patients scored significantly lower than controls did.

The V gene end was trimmed by 0 bases and the J gene end by 9 bases; junction bases not matched to a gene: 8. The CDR3 consists of 15 residues. Germline CDR1 reads MGHRA; CDR2 reads YSYEKL. Prepared TCR beta cDNA libraries contained unique molecular identifiers. The authors obtained approximately 460,000 cDNA molecules from roughly 1 to 10 million T cells. TCRdb used MiXCR to reprocess the PCR reads, holding one entry per CDR3 protein. The top ten hold approximately 4.4% of the sample, which has approximately 770,000 distinct CDR3 sequences, about half seen once. A few counts support this clonotype. Its antigen is as yet unknown.

The sequence was collected from a girl aged 5-17 years with multiple sclerosis. Sequenced input: blood. V is TRBV4-1 and J is TRBJ1-2, with 9 bases fitting TRBD1. Written as DNA, the CDR3 is TGCGCCAGCAGCCAAGATGGGGGACAGGGAGGGAGCTACACCTTC. Translation gives CASSQDGGQGGSYTF.